This T cell receptor (beta chain) comes out of a study of blood T cell repertoires in COVID-19 (dated by TCRdb to 2020 to 2022). Notes on the research overall: Collaborator samples came from the United States, Italy and Spain and covered acute and convalescent phases of COVID-19. The material from the prospective study consisted of cDNA or gDNA derived from T cells, B-cell-depleted T cells, or PBMCs. The dataset comprised deeply sampled blood TCRbeta repertoires from subjects exposed to, actively infected with, or recovered from COVID-19. The repertoires were made available in a free public database intended to serve as a resource for research on the immune response to SARS-CoV-2. The samples were drawn from the first 160 participants of the ongoing ImmuneRACE study and from 950 to 1,500 subjects provided by 6 global collaborators. The sample metadata nearly always contained a de-identified subject ID, COVID-19 status, age in years and sex. Where available, HLA class I and class II types were obtained from metadata supplied by the sample provider rather than from assay-based typing. The full study reports these points: Clinical and demographic metadata were provided uncurated, with the amount varying by source and participant.

As regards this clone: Which antigen it targets is not known. No much larger clonotype is one base removed from it; base qualities were not supplied.

V is pruned by 5 bases and J by 0 bases, leaving 19 bases of the junction without a gene match. The CDR3 covers 20 residues, taking in both the cysteine and the phenylalanine. The entry retains the CDR3 DNA only, 60 bases that are in frame from base 1. For CDR1 and CDR2, the germline V gene lists SGHVS and FNYEAQ. TCRbeta CDR3 regions were amplified from genomic DNA using the immunoSEQ Assay, a bias-controlled multiplex PCR. The paper's data handling went like this. The number of nucleated cells in each sample was estimated by amplification of reference gene primers within the assay. To quantify the absolute abundance of each unique TCRbeta CDR3 rearrangement, sequence reads were collapsed and filtered. For each sample, productive Simpson clonality was calculated by taking the square root of Simpson's diversity index across productive rearrangements. Sourced from immuneACCESS, this table was stored by TCRdb with only in-frame sequences that have V and J called. A share of the clones is absent; for the studies checked, an unresolved V gene accounts for under half, and the remainder has no known explanation. That table is the source of V, J and clone size, and D and trimming were worked out from the DNA. The sample records 450,000 to 500,000 clones, 80% to 90% of which are singletons. The ten largest clonotypes hold more than 3% of the sample.

The collaborating institutions used their own protocols to collect whole blood in K2EDTA tubes. For TCRbeta analysis, collaborator samples were shipped as frozen whole blood, as isolated PBMCs, or as DNA extracted from either sample type. The rearranged segments are TRBV7-6 and TRBJ2-1; 7 middle bases align to TRBD1. This receptor was obtained from a human donor in a cohort sampled during active COVID-19. The specimen was peripheral blood. The CDR3 protein is CASSPTTGTAFGYSYNEQFF. At the DNA level, the sequence is TGTGCCAGCAGCCCGACCACCGGGACAGCCTTTGGCTACTCCTACAATGAGCAGTTCTTC.